This T cell receptor (beta chain) was recorded in a study of CD8 T cells in ankylosing spondylitis. Findings of the study overall: Disease-associated clones were reportedly significantly overrepresented in matched ankylosing spondylitis synovial fluid.

V lost 6 bases and J lost 2; bases outside the gene matches: 3. Germline CDR1 reads DFQATT; CDR2 reads SNEGSKA (reference sequence). The CDR3 runs to 14 residues. Quantitative 5'-RACE with molecular barcodes produced the TCR beta libraries. A single record per CDR3 protein comes from TCRdb applying MiXCR to the 5' RACE reads. This repertoire shows more than 150,000 distinct CDR3 sequences, roughly 18% found once; its top ten account for 4.3%. This clonotype was counted many times. What it recognizes is unknown. J is TRBJ2-1 and V is TRBV20-1, with 11 bases that match TRBD2. The clonotype was recovered from a male donor under 30 with ankylosing spondylitis or in good health (not recorded which). The specimen sequenced was blood, either unsorted or a sorted T cell fraction (not recorded which). The CDR3 loop is CSAIAGGAYNEQFF. DNA for the CDR3: TGCAGTGCAATAGCGGGGGGGGCCTACAATGAGCAGTTCTTC.